This record covers a single TCR beta chain. This entry belongs to a study of T cell responses to AZD1222 COVID-19 vaccine. Sequencing used immunoSEQ multiplex PCR; TCRdb keeps in-frame clones, though not all of them. Among 130,000 to 150,000 clones listed, 88% were seen once. CDR3 length: 15 amino acids. V dropped 2 bases and J dropped 7 bases, with 17 bases sitting between them. In germline, CDR1 is SEHNR, CDR2 FQNEAQ (reference sequence). The sequencing used peripheral blood, collected 28 days after the second dose of the MenACWY control vaccine. This TCR came from an adult who received the MenACWY meningococcal vaccine as a control. The chain combines TRBV7-9 with TRBJ1-1; D uncertain. Written as DNA, the CDR3 is TGTGCCAGCAGCTTATATGTTGGAGAAGGTGTTGAAGCTTTCTTT. As protein: CASSLYVGEGVEAFF.